These 28 T cell receptor beta chains were all obtained from the same sample, sequenced in a study of blood T cell repertoires in COVID-19. Repertoires were generated with immunoSEQ multiplex PCR, while TCRdb's copy carries only in-frame clones and drops some. Among more than 9,000 clones listed, about four fifths were seen once. The sample was peripheral blood. Source of these receptors: a woman aged 60-75 years with acute or convalescent COVID-19.

The gene calls are TRBV10-1 and TRBJ2-5, with TRBD1 identical over 12 bases. This CDR3 is built from 15 residues. Germline-derived CDR1 and CDR2 are WNHNN and SYGVQD (reference sequence). After removal of 5 bases from V and 5 bases from J, the junction contained 6 bases not matched to a gene. The CDR3 loop reads CASSRDRGLRETQYF. The CDR3 nucleotides are TGCGCCAGCAGTAGGGACAGGGGGCTTCGGGAGACCCAGTACTTC.

The V gene is TRBV7-8, the J gene TRBJ2-7; a weak D match, TRBD2 (6 bases). The CDR3 spans 15 residues. V dropped 6 bases and J dropped 1 base, with 16 bases sitting between them. CDR1 is SGHVS, CDR2 FQNEAQ, per germline. CDR3 loop: CASSLRGLNSYEQYF. In nucleotides, the CDR3 is TGTGCCAGCAGTTTAAGGGGACTCAATTCCTACGAGCAGTACTTC.

This chain connects TRBV7-9 to TRBJ2-1; 13 bases fit TRBD2. The V gene end was trimmed by 4 bases and the J gene end by 10 bases; junction bases not matched to a gene: 7. The CDR3 spans 15 residues. Germline CDR1 and CDR2: SEHNR and FQNEAQ (reference sequence). DNA of the CDR3: TGTGCCAGCAGCTCAGGACTAGCGGGGGCCTACGAGCAGTTCTTC. It specifies CASSSGLAGAYEQFF.

This chain joins TRBV27 and TRBJ2-7; tentative D call: TRBD2 (7 bases). Deletions cut 6 bases from V and 2 bases from J, with 17 bases between. The CDR3 is made up of 15 amino acids. CDR1 MNHEY and CDR2 SMNVEV come from the germline V gene (reference sequence). CDR3 in amino acids: CASSRNGGQAYEQYF. The CDR3 DNA sequence: TGTGCCAGCAGCCGCAACGGGGGGCAAGCCTACGAGCAGTACTTC.

This clone has only one observation. The genes are TRBV7-9 and TRBJ1-4; TRBD1 aligns across 8 bases. The CDR3 spans 15 residues. Germline V gives CDR1 SEHNR, CDR2 FQNEAQ (reference sequence). After removal of 2 bases from V and 8 bases from J, the junction contained 7 bases not matched to a gene. The CDR3 is CASSLPQGAGEKLFF. The CDR3 DNA reads as TGTGCCAGCAGCTTACCCCAGGGGGCAGGGGAAAAACTGTTTTTT.

CDR3 sequence: CANRPGDRREAFF. CDR3 nucleotides: TGTGCCAATCGACCGGGGGACAGGCGTGAAGCTTTCTTT. This chain uses TRBV12-3 or TRBV12-4 with TRBJ1-1; 8 bases line up with TRBD1. The CDR3 totals 13 residues. Losses at the gene ends were 10 bases for V and 7 bases for J; bases not matched to a gene: 11.

The gene calls are TRBV5-4 and TRBJ2-7; possibly TRBD2 for D (5 bases). The V end lost 4 bases, the J end lost 0 bases, and 14 bases lay between the germline ends. Germline V gene data show CDR1 as SGHNT and CDR2 as YYREEE (reference sequence). The CDR3 runs to 15 residues. Here the CDR3 reads CASSPERESSYEQYF. The CDR3 coding sequence is TGTGCCAGCAGCCCCGAGAGGGAGAGCTCCTACGAGCAGTACTTC.

The chain joins TRBV2 to TRBJ1-6; 9 bases map to TRBD1. The CDR3 runs to 15 residues. Germline CDR1 is SNHLY and CDR2 is FYNNEI. Germline trimming cut 7 bases from V and 10 bases from J; bases unmatched to any gene: 11. Written as DNA, the CDR3 is TGTGCCAGCACCGCGGTGGGACAGGGCTTGTCACCCCTCCACTTT. This translates into CASTAVGQGLSPLHF.

This chain connects TRBV3-1 (or the pseudogene TRBV3-2) to TRBJ1-1, with D possibly TRBD1 on 6 matching bases. V gave up 3 bases and J gave up 4 bases, with 9 bases separating them. Looked up from germline, CDR1 is LGHDT and CDR2 is YNNKEL (reference sequence). The length of the CDR3 is 13 residues. CDR3 protein: CASSQTGSTEAFF. CDR3 coding DNA: TGTGCCAGCAGCCAGACAGGATCCACTGAAGCTTTCTTT.

The chain employs TRBV2 and TRBJ2-3, with 10 bases identical to TRBD1. The CDR3 runs 15 residues. Germline V CDR1 and CDR2: SNHLY, FYNNEI. J was trimmed by 1 base and V by 5 bases; bases with no gene match: 3. The CDR3 is CASSTGTGGTDTQYF. In DNA, the CDR3 is TGTGCCAGCAGTACCGGGACAGGGGGCACAGATACGCAGTATTTT.

The genes are TRBV29-1 and TRBJ1-2, with D tentatively TRBD1 (5 bases). Deletions cut 3 bases from V and 6 bases from J, with 5 bases between. CDR3 size: 10 residues. Germline V CDR1 and CDR2: SQVTM, ANQGSEA. The CDR3 is CSVDRDGYTF. For the CDR3, the DNA is TGCAGCGTTGACAGGGATGGCTACACCTTC. Complete variable domain (other parts from reference TRBV29-1 and TRBJ1-2): SAVISQKPSRDICQRGTSLTIQCQVDSQVTMMFWYRQQPGQSLTLIATANQGSEATYESGFVIDKFPISRPNLTFSTLTVSNMSPEDSSIYLCSVDRDGYTFGSGTRLTVV.

The J gene is TRBJ2-1, the V gene TRBV4-2; D possibly corresponds to TRBD1 (7 bases). The germline V and J ends were trimmed by 0 bases and 10 bases, with 10 bases remaining between them. The CDR3 has 13 residues. Germline loops: CDR1 LGHNA, CDR2 YNFKEQ. The CDR3 DNA sequence: TGTGCCAGCAGCCAAGAGCAGGGGGGAGAGCAGTTCTTC. Protein product: CASSQEQGGEQFF.

As DNA, the CDR3 is TGTGCCAGCAGCCAAGATCGAGGCGCGAGCGCCTACGAGCAGTACTTC. Its translation is CASSQDRGASAYEQYF. V usage is TRBV4-2 and J usage is TRBJ2-7; D remains unclear. Trimming cost V 0 bases and J 2 bases, with 14 bases left between them. The CDR3 loop spans 16 amino acids. Germline V gene lookup returns CDR1 LGHNA and CDR2 YNFKEQ.

In this sample, this clone turned up once. The chain is built from TRBV29-1 and TRBJ2-2, with TRBD1 matching over 7 bases. J lost 0 bases, V lost 7 bases, and 2 bases had no gene match. The CDR3 has 13 residues. CDR1 is SQVTM, CDR2 ANQGSEA, per germline. The CDR3 spells CSAGQPNTGELFF. In DNA form, the CDR3 reads TGCAGCGCGGGACAGCCGAACACCGGGGAGCTGTTTTTT.

The chain uses TRBV19 and TRBJ2-7, with TRBD1 identical over 7 bases. The V gene end was trimmed by 5 bases and the J gene end by 6 bases; junction bases not matched to a gene: 10. The germline gives CDR1 LNHDA, CDR2 SQIVND (reference sequence). The CDR3 is 14 amino acids. The CDR3 spells CASSSGQLSSEQYF. In nucleotides, the CDR3 is TGTGCCAGTAGTTCGGGACAGCTATCTTCCGAGCAGTACTTC.

The chain carries TRBV5-1 and TRBJ1-6, with no clear D. From germline, CDR1 is SGHRS and CDR2 YFSETQ. The CDR3 runs 18 residues. Between the trimmed V and J ends, which lost 0 bases and 0 bases, there was a span of 13 bases. In DNA form, the CDR3 reads TGCGCCAGCAGCTTGGAACCGATGAGAAGCTCCTATAATTCACCCCTCCACTTT. Its translation: CASSLEPMRSSYNSPLHF.

V is TRBV19 and J is TRBJ1-1, with a weak D call TRBD1 (6 bases). The CDR3 runs to 14 residues. The germline V gene encodes CDR1 LNHDA and CDR2 SQIVND (reference sequence). V was clipped by 5 bases and J by 5 bases, with 15 bases between them. CDR3 sequence (DNA): TGTGCCAGTAGTCAGCCAGGGGCTAGAACTGAAGCTTTCTTT. Translated, it gives CASSQPGARTEAFF.

This sequence joins TRBV19 and TRBJ2-7; 10 bases map to TRBD1. There are 15 residues in the CDR3. CDR1 and CDR2 from the germline V gene are LNHDA and SQIVND (reference sequence). Trimming removed 6 bases from V and 2 bases from J; junction bases left unmatched: 7. The CDR3 spells CASSGGQGSTYEQYF. CDR3 DNA: TGTGCCAGTAGCGGGGGACAGGGGTCCACCTACGAGCAGTACTTC.

This clone was seen a single time. V and J are TRBV6-5 and TRBJ2-3; D remains unclear. The CDR3 has 15 amino acids. Per germline, CDR1 MNHEY and CDR2 SVGAGI. Deletions cut 10 bases from V and 0 bases from J, with 17 bases between. This chain's CDR3 is CATSRGLLSTDTQYF. The CDR3 DNA follows: TGTGCCACCAGCCGAGGTCTACTTAGCACAGATACGCAGTATTTT.

The J gene is TRBJ1-5, the V gene TRBV27; D gene unclear. Trimming stripped 6 bases from V and 0 bases from J, with 9 bases between. The germline V gene encodes CDR1 MNHEY and CDR2 SMNVEV (reference sequence). The CDR3 consists of 14 residues. CDR3 in DNA: TGTGCCAGCAGGACGGGGAGTAGCAATCAGCCCCAGCATTTT. Its translation: CASRTGSSNQPQHF.

This clone occurred a few times. The chain couples TRBV6-6 to TRBJ2-3, with D possibly matching TRBD1 (5 bases). Germline V gives CDR1 MNHNY, CDR2 SVGAGI (reference sequence). V was clipped by 6 bases and J by 0 bases, with 16 bases between them. The CDR3 has 16 amino acids. The CDR3 sequence: CASSQGLRLSTDTQYF. CDR3 coding DNA: TGTGCCAGCAGCCAGGGCCTCAGGTTGAGCACAGATACGCAGTATTTT.

The rearrangement links TRBV6-4 to TRBJ1-6; D call uncertain. Germline V gene sequence: CDR1 MRHNA, CDR2 SNTAGT. This CDR3 region has 14 residues. Trimming cost V 2 bases and J 7 bases, with 9 bases left between them. The DNA for the CDR3 is TGTGCCAGCAGTGACGGGCAGAGAAATTCACCCCTCCACTTT. Translated, it gives CASSDGQRNSPLHF.

The rearrangement joins TRBV28 to TRBJ2-1; tentative D call: TRBD2 (6 bases). The V gene lost 1 base and the J gene lost 6 bases, with 19 bases spanning the gap. Germline CDR1 is MDHEN and CDR2 is SYDVKM. CDR3 length: 17 residues. CDR3 sequence reads: CASSLFYVSGKGNEQFF. CDR3 sequence (DNA): TGTGCCAGCAGTTTATTTTATGTTAGCGGTAAGGGCAATGAGCAGTTCTTC.

The chain uses TRBV12-3 or TRBV12-4 and TRBJ1-1, with D uncertain. V dropped 3 bases and J dropped 8 bases, with 10 bases sitting between them. This CDR3 has 12 residues. Written as DNA, the CDR3 is TGTGCCAGCAGTTTCCTCGGAGGAGAAGCTTTCTTT. The encoded protein is CASSFLGGEAFF.

The chain joins TRBV28 to TRBJ1-4; D is unresolved. Germline assignment: CDR1 MDHEN and CDR2 SYDVKM. V was cut by 2 bases and J by 3 bases, with 10 bases left in between. This CDR3 has 15 residues. The CDR3 reads CASSLMGRANEKLFF. CDR3 bases: TGTGCCAGCAGTTTAATGGGGAGGGCTAATGAAAAACTGTTTTTT.

The chain links TRBV4-2 to TRBJ2-5, with TRBD1 as a possible D gene (6 bases). The CDR3 is 14 residues long. V gave up 5 bases and J gave up 5 bases, with 15 bases separating them. Germline lookup yields CDR1 LGHNA and CDR2 YNFKEQ. The CDR3 bases are TGTGCCAGCAGCTCACCCGGACAGTGGGAGACCCAGTACTTC. This gives the protein CASSSPGQWETQYF.

This clone has a handful of counts. This chain joins TRBV28 and TRBJ1-6, with D unclear. Per the germline V gene, CDR1 is MDHEN and CDR2 is SYDVKM. Trimming cost V 2 bases and J 7 bases, with 12 bases left between them. The CDR3 has 15 residues. Written as DNA, the CDR3 is TGTGCCAGCAGTTTAAGTACGGGTCGGAATTCACCCCTCCACTTT. Translation gives CASSLSTGRNSPLHF.

A note on this clone: An end of the junction differs from the germline gene, which may be a read error. CDR3 nucleotide sequence: TGTGCCAGCAGCCCCATGACCCGGGGCCCTGAGGAACGGGGGTCCGGGCCGAGGCACTTC. Its translation is CASSPMTRGPEERGSGPRHF. The chain couples TRBV27 to TRBJ2-7; perhaps TRBD2 as D (6 bases). This CDR3 has 20 residues. Germline lookup yields CDR1 MNHEY and CDR2 SMNVEV (reference sequence).